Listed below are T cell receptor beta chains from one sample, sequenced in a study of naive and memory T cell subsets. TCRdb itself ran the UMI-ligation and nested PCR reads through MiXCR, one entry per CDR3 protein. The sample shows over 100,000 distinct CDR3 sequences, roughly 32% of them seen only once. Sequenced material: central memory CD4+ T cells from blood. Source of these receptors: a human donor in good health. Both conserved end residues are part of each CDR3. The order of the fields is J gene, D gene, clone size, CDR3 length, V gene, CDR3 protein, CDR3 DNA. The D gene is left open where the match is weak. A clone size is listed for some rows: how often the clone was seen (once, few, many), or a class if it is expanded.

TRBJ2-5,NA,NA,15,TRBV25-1,CASSTRNEGGETQYF,TGTGCCAGCAGTACAAGAAATGAAGGGGGGGAGACCCAGTACTTC
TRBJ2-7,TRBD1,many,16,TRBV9,CASSVGPTGGPYEQYF,TGTGCCAGCAGCGTAGGGCCGACAGGGGGGCCCTACGAGCAGTACTTC
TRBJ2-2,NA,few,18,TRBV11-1,CASSLGIGSETNTGELFF,TGTGCCAGCAGCTTAGGAATAGGGTCAGAAACGAACACCGGGGAGCTGTTTTTT
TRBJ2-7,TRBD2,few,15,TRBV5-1,CASSLEGLETVGQYF,TGCGCCAGCAGCTTGGAGGGACTAGAAACGGTTGGGCAGTACTTC
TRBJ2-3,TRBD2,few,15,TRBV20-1,CSARGRSGRIDTQYF,TGCAGTGCTAGAGGCCGTAGCGGGAGAATAGATACGCAGTATTTT
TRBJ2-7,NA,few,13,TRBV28,CASSLGTFYEQYF,TGTGCCAGCAGTTTAGGGACTTTCTACGAGCAGTACTTC
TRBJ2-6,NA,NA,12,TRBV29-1,CSVYSGANVLTF,TGCAGCGTCTACTCTGGGGCCAACGTCCTGACTTTC
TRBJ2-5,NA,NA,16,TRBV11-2,CASSLDGASAQETQYF,TGTGCCAGCAGCTTAGATGGGGCTAGCGCTCAAGAGACCCAGTACTTC
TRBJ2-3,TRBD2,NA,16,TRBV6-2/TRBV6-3,CASSLAGFLITDTQYF,TGTGCCAGCAGTCTAGCGGGATTTCTCATTACAGATACGCAGTATTTT
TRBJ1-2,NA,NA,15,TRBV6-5,CASSEGDAGNYGYTF,TGTGCCAGCAGTGAAGGGGACGCCGGAAACTATGGCTACACCTTC
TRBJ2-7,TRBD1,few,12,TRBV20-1,CSAGQDSYEQYF,TGCAGTGCCGGACAGGACTCCTACGAGCAGTACTTC
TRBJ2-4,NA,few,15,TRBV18,CASSPLEVVKNIQYF,TGTGCCAGCTCACCTCTTGAAGTGGTCAAAAACATTCAGTACTTC
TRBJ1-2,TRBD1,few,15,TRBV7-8,CASSLAGDRSYGYTF,TGTGCCAGCAGCTTAGCGGGGGACAGGAGCTATGGCTACACCTTC
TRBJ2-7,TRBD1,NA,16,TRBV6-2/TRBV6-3,CASTGGQGTSSYEQYF,TGTGCCAGCACTGGCGGACAGGGGACATCCTCCTACGAGCAGTACTTC
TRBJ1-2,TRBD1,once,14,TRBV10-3,CAIRPGQGNYGYTF,TGTGCCATCAGGCCGGGACAGGGGAACTATGGCTACACCTTC
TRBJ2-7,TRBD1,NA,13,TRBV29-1,CSVEGTGAHEQYF,TGCAGCGTTGAAGGGACAGGGGCCCACGAGCAGTACTTC
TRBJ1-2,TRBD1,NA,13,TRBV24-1,CATSEARQGGYTF,TGTGCCACCAGTGAGGCCAGACAGGGTGGCTACACCTTC
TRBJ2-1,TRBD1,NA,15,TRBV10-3,CAISASGTGDNEQFF,TGTGCCATCAGTGCTTCCGGGACAGGGGACAATGAGCAGTTCTTC
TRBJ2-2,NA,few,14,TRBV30,CAWGKQGSDRELFF,TGTGCCTGGGGTAAACAGGGAAGTGACCGGGAGCTGTTTTTT
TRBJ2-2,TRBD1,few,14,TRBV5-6,CASRKTGNTGELFF,TGTGCCAGCAGAAAGACAGGGAATACCGGGGAGCTGTTTTTT
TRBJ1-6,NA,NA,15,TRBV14,CASSQETGRVPPLHF,TGTGCCAGCAGCCAAGAAACAGGTCGGGTCCCACCCCTCCACTTT
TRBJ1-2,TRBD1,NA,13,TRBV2,CASRQQGDYGYTF,TGTGCCAGCAGGCAACAGGGGGACTATGGCTACACCTTC
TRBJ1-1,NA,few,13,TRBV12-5,CASGRDLNTEAFF,TGTGCTAGTGGCCGGGACCTCAACACTGAAGCTTTCTTT
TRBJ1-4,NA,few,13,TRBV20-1,CSANRPTNEKLFF,TGCAGTGCTAATCGACCAACTAATGAAAAACTGTTTTTT
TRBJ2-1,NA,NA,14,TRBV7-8,CASSFISSYNEQFF,TGTGCCAGCAGCTTCATTAGCTCCTACAATGAGCAGTTCTTC
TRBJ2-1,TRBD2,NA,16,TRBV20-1,CSANPLAGGNYNEQFF,TGCAGTGCTAACCCACTAGCGGGAGGGAATTACAATGAGCAGTTCTTC
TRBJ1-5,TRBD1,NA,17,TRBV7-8,CASSLTRTGKVTDTQHF,TGTGCCAGCAGCTTAACCCGGACAGGGAAGGTCACAGATACGCAGCATTTT
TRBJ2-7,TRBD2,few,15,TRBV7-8,CASSLTLAGGYEQYF,TGTGCCAGCAGCTTAACCTTAGCGGGAGGCTACGAGCAGTACTTC
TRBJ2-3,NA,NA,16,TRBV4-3,CASSQGGGPGTDTQYF,TGCGCCAGCAGCCAAGGGGGAGGTCCTGGGACAGATACGCAGTATTTT
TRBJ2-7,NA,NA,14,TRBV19,CASADTNPSYEQYF,TGTGCCAGTGCAGACACGAACCCCTCCTACGAGCAGTACTTC
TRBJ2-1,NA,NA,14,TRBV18,CASSPGASYNEQFF,TGTGCCAGCTCCCCAGGGGCCTCCTACAATGAGCAGTTCTTC
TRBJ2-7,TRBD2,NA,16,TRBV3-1,CASSQGRGVGAYEQYF,TGTGCCAGCAGCCAAGGCCGGGGGGTTGGGGCCTACGAGCAGTACTTC
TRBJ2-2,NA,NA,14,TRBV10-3,CAISDPRDTGELFF,TGTGCCATCAGTGACCCCCGGGACACCGGGGAGCTGTTTTTT
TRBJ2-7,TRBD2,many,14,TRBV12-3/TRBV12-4,CASSFHSGMYEQYF,TGTGCCAGCAGTTTCCATAGCGGGATGTACGAGCAGTACTTC
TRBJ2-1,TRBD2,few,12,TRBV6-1,CASKGTSVAQFF,TGTGCCAGCAAAGGGACTAGCGTGGCGCAGTTCTTC
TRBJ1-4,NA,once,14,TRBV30,CAWSVIGTGEKLFF,TGTGCCTGGAGTGTAATTGGGACCGGGGAAAAACTGTTTTTT
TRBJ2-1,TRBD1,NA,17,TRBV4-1,CASSQGSGGSSYNEQFF,TGCGCCAGCAGCCAGGGTTCAGGGGGTAGCTCCTACAATGAGCAGTTCTTC
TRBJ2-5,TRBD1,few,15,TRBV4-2,CASSQDVGQGATQYF,TGTGCCAGCAGCCAAGACGTAGGGCAGGGGGCGACCCAGTACTTC
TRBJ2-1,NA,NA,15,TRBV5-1,CASSGEQSSYNEQFF,TGCGCCAGCAGCGGGGAACAGAGCTCCTACAATGAGCAGTTCTTC
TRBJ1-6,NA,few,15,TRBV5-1,CASSRSGHTNSPLHF,TGCGCCAGCAGTCGGTCGGGACACACAAATTCACCCCTCCACTTT
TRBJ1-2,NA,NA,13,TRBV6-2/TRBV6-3,CASSSGGAYGYTF,TGTGCCAGCAGTTCCGGAGGGGCCTATGGCTACACCTTC
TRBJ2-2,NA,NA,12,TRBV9,CASSPNTGELFF,TGTGCCAGCAGCCCTAACACCGGGGAGCTGTTTTTT
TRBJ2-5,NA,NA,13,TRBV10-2,CASRGRYVETQYF,TGCGCCAGCAGGGGTCGTTATGTTGAGACCCAGTACTTC
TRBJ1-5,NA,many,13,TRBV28,CASSLVSNQPQHF,TGTGCCAGCAGTTTGGTAAGCAATCAGCCCCAGCATTTT
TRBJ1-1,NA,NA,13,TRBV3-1,CASSQHGETEAFF,TGTGCCAGCAGCCAACACGGGGAGACTGAAGCTTTCTTT